This TCR beta chain was observed in a study of blood T cell repertoires in COVID-19. Study-wide background: The United States, Italy and Spain supplied acute and convalescent COVID-19 samples. PBMCs, B-cell-depleted T cells, or T cells provided the cDNA or gDNA that made up the material.

Original handling: Amplification from reference gene primers served as the basis for estimated nucleated cell counts. The data were produced by immunoSEQ multiplex PCR, yet TCRdb's version contains in-frame clones alone and is incomplete. V and J calls and clone size are copied from that table; D and trimming were computed from the DNA. The sample carries 150,000 to 200,000 clones, 65% to 90% recorded once. The CDR3 runs to 17 residues. CDR1 and CDR2 (germline): SEHNR, FQNEAQ (reference sequence). Trimming pared 4 bases from V and 4 bases from J, leaving 20 bases between. The chain uses TRBV7-9 and TRBJ2-1; weak D call: TRBD1 (6 bases). The material sequenced was peripheral blood. The receptor was derived from a middle-aged man with active or convalescent COVID-19. The CDR3 DNA reads TGTGCCAGCAGCTCCCCGGTCGGGACACCAGGATACAATGAGCAGTTCTTC. It specifies CASSSPVGTPGYNEQFF.